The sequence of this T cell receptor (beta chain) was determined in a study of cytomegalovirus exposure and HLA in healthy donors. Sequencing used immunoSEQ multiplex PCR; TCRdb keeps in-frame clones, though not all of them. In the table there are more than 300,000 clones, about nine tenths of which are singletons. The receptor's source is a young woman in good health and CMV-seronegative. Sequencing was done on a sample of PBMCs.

For the CDR3, the DNA is TGTGCCATCAGCCCGGACAGGGAAAAAACTGAAGCTTTCTTT. Its translation is CAISPDREKTEAFF. This chain uses TRBV10-3 with TRBJ1-1, with 8 positions matching TRBD1. The V gene end was trimmed by 6 bases and the J gene end by 5 bases; junction bases not matched to a gene: 8. This CDR3 has 14 amino acids. Germline V gives CDR1 ENHRY, CDR2 SYGVKD.